Listed below are T cell receptor beta chains from one sample, sequenced in a study of shared clonotypes between healthy human individuals. Produced via immunoSEQ multiplex PCR; TCRdb's table is partial and in-frame only. The profile shows roughly 400,000 clones, about 96% of them singletons. Sequencing input: memory CD8+ T cells sorted from blood. These receptors came from a man aged 30 to 39 in good health. Both conserved end residues are part of each CDR3. D genes are given only for firm matches.

d_gene: NA
v_gene: TRBV4-1
j_gene: TRBJ1-1
CDR3aa: CASSYGSNTEAFF
CDR3nt: TGCGCCAGCAGCTACGGGTCGAACACTGAAGCTTTCTTT

d_gene: NA
v_gene: TRBV19
j_gene: TRBJ1-2
CDR3aa: CASSNPGLLYGYTF
CDR3nt: TGTGCCAGTAGTAACCCAGGGCTGCTTTATGGCTACACCTTC

d_gene: TRBD2
v_gene: TRBV6-6
j_gene: TRBJ2-5
CDR3aa: CASSWDYRRETQYF
CDR3nt: TGTGCCAGCAGTTGGGACTACCGAAGGGAGACCCAGTACTTC

d_gene: NA
v_gene: TRBV28
j_gene: TRBJ1-1
CDR3aa: CASSFRQLVEAFF
CDR3nt: TGTGCCAGCAGTTTCCGACAGCTTGTTGAAGCTTTCTTT

d_gene: NA
v_gene: TRBV5-6
j_gene: TRBJ2-5
CDR3aa: CASSVLGYQETQYF
CDR3nt: TGTGCCAGCAGCGTACTAGGGTACCAAGAGACCCAGTACTTC

d_gene: NA
v_gene: TRBV28
j_gene: TRBJ2-5
CDR3aa: CASSPRQAGVETQYF
CDR3nt: TGTGCCAGCAGTCCACGACAGGCAGGGGTGGAGACCCAGTACTTC

d_gene: NA
v_gene: TRBV2
j_gene: TRBJ1-3
CDR3aa: CASRDRVFSGNTIYF
CDR3nt: TGTGCCAGCAGGGACCGAGTCTTCTCTGGAAACACCATATATTTT

d_gene: NA
v_gene: TRBV7-8
j_gene: TRBJ2-2
CDR3aa: CARYGSKTGELFF
CDR3nt: TGTGCCAGGTACGGGAGTAAAACCGGGGAGCTGTTTTTT

d_gene: TRBD2
v_gene: TRBV10-1
j_gene: TRBJ2-7
CDR3aa: CASSEYASGGYEQYF
CDR3nt: TGCGCCAGCAGTGAGTACGCTAGCGGGGGTTACGAGCAGTACTTC

d_gene: NA
v_gene: TRBV7-9
j_gene: TRBJ1-1
CDR3aa: CASSFPGSGNTEAFF
CDR3nt: TGTGCCAGCAGCTTTCCGGGGTCCGGGAACACTGAAGCTTTCTTT

d_gene: NA
v_gene: TRBV9
j_gene: TRBJ1-1
CDR3aa: CASSAFGGPMNTEAFF
CDR3nt: TGTGCCAGCAGCGCCTTCGGGGGCCCCATGAACACTGAAGCTTTCTTT

d_gene: NA
v_gene: TRBV13
j_gene: TRBJ2-1
CDR3aa: CASSLTSNEQFF
CDR3nt: TGTGCCAGCAGCTTGACTAGCAATGAGCAGTTCTTC

d_gene: TRBD1
v_gene: TRBV23-1
j_gene: TRBJ1-3
CDR3aa: CASMPEGAPGNTIYF
CDR3nt: TGCGCCAGCATGCCGGAGGGGGCGCCTGGAAACACCATATATTTT

d_gene: TRBD2
v_gene: TRBV19
j_gene: TRBJ2-2
CDR3aa: CASRMLSGISTGELFF
CDR3nt: TGTGCCAGTAGGATGCTTAGCGGGATAAGCACCGGGGAGCTGTTTTTT

d_gene: NA
v_gene: TRBV19
j_gene: TRBJ2-2
CDR3aa: CASSIGRLPTGELFF
CDR3nt: TGTGCCAGTAGTATCGGGCGGCTACCAACCGGGGAGCTGTTTTTT

d_gene: NA
v_gene: TRBV11-1
j_gene: TRBJ2-3
CDR3aa: CASSLGGVTDTQYF
CDR3nt: TGTGCCAGCAGCTTAGGTGGAGTCACAGATACGCAGTATTTT

d_gene: NA
v_gene: TRBV10-3
j_gene: TRBJ2-7
CDR3aa: CASGGTGKSYEQYF
CDR3nt: TGTGCCTCTGGGGGTACAGGGAAGAGCTACGAGCAGTACTTC

d_gene: TRBD2
v_gene: TRBV19
j_gene: TRBJ2-7
CDR3aa: CATRPGTRAPYEQYF
CDR3nt: TGTGCCACGAGACCCGGGACTAGAGCCCCCTACGAGCAGTACTTC

d_gene: TRBD1
v_gene: TRBV6-4
j_gene: TRBJ2-7
CDR3aa: CAIHRVPGTGPTYEQYF
CDR3nt: TGTGCCATCCATCGGGTCCCCGGGACAGGGCCCACCTACGAGCAGTACTTC

d_gene: TRBD1
v_gene: TRBV2
j_gene: TRBJ2-1
CDR3aa: CASSPGGTGQFF
CDR3nt: TGTGCCAGCAGCCCAGGGGGGACAGGGCAGTTCTTC

d_gene: NA
v_gene: TRBV5-8
j_gene: TRBJ1-2
CDR3aa: CASSLGGAIPYGYTF
CDR3nt: TGTGCCAGCAGCTTGGGGGGGGCGATTCCTTATGGCTACACCTTC